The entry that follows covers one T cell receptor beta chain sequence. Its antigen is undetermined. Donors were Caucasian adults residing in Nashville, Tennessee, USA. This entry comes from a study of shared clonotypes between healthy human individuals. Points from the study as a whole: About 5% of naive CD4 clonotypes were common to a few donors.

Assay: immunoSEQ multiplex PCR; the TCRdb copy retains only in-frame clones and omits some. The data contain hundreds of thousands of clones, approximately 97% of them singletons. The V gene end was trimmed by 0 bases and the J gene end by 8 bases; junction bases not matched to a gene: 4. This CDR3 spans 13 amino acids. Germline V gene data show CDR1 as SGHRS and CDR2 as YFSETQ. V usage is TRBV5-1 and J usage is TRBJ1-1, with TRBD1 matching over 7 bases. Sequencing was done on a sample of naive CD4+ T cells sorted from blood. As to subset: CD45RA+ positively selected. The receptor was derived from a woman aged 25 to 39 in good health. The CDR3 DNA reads TGCGCCAGCAGCTTGGACCGGACAGGAGAAGCTTTCTTT. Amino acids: CASSLDRTGEAFF.